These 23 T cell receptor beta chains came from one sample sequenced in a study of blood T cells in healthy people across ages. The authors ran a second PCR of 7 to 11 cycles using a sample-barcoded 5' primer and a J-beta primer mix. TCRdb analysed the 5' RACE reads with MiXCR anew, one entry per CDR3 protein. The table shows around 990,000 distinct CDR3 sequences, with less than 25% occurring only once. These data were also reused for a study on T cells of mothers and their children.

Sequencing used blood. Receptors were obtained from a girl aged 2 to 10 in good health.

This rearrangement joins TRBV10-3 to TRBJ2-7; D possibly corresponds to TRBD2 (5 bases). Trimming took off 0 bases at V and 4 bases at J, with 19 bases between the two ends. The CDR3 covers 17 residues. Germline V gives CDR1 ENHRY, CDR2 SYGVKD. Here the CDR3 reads CAISESGAVGVVYEQYF. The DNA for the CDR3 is TGTGCCATCAGTGAGTCCGGAGCGGTCGGGGTGGTTTACGAGCAGTACTTC.

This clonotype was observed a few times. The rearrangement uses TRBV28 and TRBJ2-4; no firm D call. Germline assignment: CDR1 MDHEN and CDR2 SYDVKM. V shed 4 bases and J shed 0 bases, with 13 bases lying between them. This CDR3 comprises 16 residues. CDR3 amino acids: CASSSTDTIAKNIQYF. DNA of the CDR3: TGTGCCAGCAGTTCAACAGACACAATAGCCAAAAACATTCAGTACTTC.

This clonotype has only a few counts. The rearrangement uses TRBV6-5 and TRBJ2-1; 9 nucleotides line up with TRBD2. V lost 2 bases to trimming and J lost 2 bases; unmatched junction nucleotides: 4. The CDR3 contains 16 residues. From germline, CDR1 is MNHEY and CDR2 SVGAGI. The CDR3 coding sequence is TGTGCCAGCAGTTACCTGCCTAGCGGGACCTACAATGAGCAGTTCTTC. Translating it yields CASSYLPSGTYNEQFF.

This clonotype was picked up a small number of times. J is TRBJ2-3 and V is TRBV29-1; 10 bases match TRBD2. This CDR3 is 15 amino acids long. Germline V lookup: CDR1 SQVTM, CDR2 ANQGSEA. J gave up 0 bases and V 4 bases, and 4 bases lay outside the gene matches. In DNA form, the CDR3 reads TGCAGCGTTGTTTCTAGCGGGGGAAGCACAGATACGCAGTATTTT. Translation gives CSVVSSGGSTDTQYF.

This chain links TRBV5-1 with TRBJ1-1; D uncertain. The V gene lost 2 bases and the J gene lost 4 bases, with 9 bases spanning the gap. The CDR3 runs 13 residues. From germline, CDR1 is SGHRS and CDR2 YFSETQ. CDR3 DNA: TGCGCCAGCAGCTTTAAAGGGCCCACTGAAGCTTTCTTT. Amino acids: CASSFKGPTEAFF.

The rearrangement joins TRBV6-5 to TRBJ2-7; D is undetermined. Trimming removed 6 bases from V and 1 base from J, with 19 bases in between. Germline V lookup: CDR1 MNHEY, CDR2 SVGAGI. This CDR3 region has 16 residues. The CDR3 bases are TGTGCCAGCAGCTACCGGTTTAAGCTTTCGTCCTACGAGCAGTACTTC. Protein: CASSYRFKLSSYEQYF.

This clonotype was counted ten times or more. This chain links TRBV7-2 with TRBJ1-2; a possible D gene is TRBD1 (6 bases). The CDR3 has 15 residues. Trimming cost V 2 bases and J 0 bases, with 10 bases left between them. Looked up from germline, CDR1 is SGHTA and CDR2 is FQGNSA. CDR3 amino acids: CASSLSGQSNYGYTF. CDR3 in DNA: TGTGCCAGCAGCTTAAGCGGACAGTCTAACTATGGCTACACCTTC.

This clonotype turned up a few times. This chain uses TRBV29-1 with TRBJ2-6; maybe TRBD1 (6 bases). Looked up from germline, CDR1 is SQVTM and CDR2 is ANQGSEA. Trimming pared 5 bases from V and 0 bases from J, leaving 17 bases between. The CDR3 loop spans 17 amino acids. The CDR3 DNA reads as TGCAGCGTTTACCTTCAGCCGGACAGCTCTGGGGCCAACGTCCTGACTTTC. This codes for CSVYLQPDSSGANVLTF.

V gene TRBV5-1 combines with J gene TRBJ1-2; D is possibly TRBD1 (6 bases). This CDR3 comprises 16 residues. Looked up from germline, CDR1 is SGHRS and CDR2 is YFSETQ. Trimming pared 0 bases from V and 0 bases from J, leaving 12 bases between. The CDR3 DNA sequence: TGCGCCAGCAGCTTGGATTGGGGGGCGTCTAACTATGGCTACACCTTC. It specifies CASSLDWGASNYGYTF.

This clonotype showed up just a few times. CDR3 residues: CASSQGSANYGYTF. The CDR3 coding sequence is TGCGCCAGCAGCCAAGGATCAGCTAACTATGGCTACACCTTC. This chain joins TRBV4-1 and TRBJ1-2; D unclear. V was clipped by 1 base and J by 0 bases, with 6 bases between them. Per germline, CDR1 MGHRA and CDR2 YSYEKL. CDR3 length equals 14 residues.

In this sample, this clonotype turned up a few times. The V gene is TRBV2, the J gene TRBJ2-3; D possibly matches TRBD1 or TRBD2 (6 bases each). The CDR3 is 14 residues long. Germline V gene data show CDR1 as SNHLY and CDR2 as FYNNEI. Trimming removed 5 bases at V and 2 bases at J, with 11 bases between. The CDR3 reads CASSRGAATDTQYF. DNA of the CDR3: TGTGCCAGCAGTAGGGGGGCCGCCACAGATACGCAGTATTTT.

CDR3 nucleotide sequence: TGCGCCAGCAGGGAGTTCGGGGGAAGTGGTAACACTGAAGCTTTCTTT. Its translation is CASREFGGSGNTEAFF. The chain has TRBV5-1 and TRBJ1-1; a possible D gene is TRBD1 (5 bases). The CDR3 loop spans 16 amino acids. Germline CDR1 and CDR2: SGHRS and YFSETQ. V dropped 5 bases and J dropped 2 bases, with 19 bases sitting between them.

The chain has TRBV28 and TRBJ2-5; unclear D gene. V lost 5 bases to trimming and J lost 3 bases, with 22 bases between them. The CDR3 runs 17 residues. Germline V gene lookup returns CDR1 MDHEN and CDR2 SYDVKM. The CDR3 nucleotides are TGTGCCAGCAGTCCCCCCCGGAACATAGGGCCAGAAGAGACCCAGTACTTC. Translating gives CASSPPRNIGPEETQYF. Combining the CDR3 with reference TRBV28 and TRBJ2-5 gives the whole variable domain DVKVTQSSRYLVKRTGEKVFLECVQDMDHENMFWYRQDPGLGLRLIYFSYDVKMKEKGDIPEGYSVSREKKERFSLILESASTNQTSMYLCASSPPRNIGPEETQYFGPGTRLLVL.

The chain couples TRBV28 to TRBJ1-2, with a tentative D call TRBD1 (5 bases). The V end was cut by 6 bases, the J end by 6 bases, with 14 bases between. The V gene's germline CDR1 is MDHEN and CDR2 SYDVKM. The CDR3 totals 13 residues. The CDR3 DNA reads TGTGCCAGCAGACCGGACGGGGGACATGGCTACACCTTC. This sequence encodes CASRPDGGHGYTF.

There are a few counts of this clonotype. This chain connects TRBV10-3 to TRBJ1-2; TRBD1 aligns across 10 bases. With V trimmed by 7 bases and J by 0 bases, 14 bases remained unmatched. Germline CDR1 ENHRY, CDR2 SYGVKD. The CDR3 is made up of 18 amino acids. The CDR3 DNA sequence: TGTGCCATCAACGGACCGGGACAGGGGCAAAACCCTAACTATGGCTACACCTTC. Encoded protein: CAINGPGQGQNPNYGYTF.

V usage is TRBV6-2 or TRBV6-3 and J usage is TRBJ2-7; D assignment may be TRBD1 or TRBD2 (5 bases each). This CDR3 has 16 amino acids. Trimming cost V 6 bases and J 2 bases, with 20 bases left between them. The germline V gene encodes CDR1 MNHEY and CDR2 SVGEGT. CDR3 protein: CASSKYQGRDAYEQYF. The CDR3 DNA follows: TGTGCCAGCAGCAAGTATCAAGGCAGGGACGCCTACGAGCAGTACTTC.

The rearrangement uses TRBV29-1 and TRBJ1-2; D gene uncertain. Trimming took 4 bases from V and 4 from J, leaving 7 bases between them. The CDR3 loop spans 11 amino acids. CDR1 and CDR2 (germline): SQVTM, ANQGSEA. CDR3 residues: CSVVDLYGYTF. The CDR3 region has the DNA TGCAGCGTTGTAGACCTCTATGGCTACACCTTC. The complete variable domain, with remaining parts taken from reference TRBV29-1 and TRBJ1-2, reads SAVISQKPSRDICQRGTSLTIQCQVDSQVTMMFWYRQQPGQSLTLIATANQGSEATYESGFVIDKFPISRPNLTFSTLTVSNMSPEDSSIYLCSVVDLYGYTFGSGTRLTVV.

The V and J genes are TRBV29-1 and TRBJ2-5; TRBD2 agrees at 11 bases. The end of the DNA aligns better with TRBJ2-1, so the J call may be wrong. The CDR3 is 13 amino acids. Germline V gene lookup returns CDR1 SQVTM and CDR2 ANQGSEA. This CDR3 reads CSARLAGHNEQFF. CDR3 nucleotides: TGCAGCGCCCGACTAGCGGGACACAATGAGCAGTTCTTC.

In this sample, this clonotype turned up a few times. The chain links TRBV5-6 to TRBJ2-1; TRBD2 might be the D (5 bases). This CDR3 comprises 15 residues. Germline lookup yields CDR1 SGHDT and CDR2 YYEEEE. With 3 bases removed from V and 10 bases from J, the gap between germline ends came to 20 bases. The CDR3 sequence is CASSSGLATFLEQFF. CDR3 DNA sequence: TGTGCCAGCAGCTCTGGACTCGCAACATTTTTGGAGCAGTTCTTC.

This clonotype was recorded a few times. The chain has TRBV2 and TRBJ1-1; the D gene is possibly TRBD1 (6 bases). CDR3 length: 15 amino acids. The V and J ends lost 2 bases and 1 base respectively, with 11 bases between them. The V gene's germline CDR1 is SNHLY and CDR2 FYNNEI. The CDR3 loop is CASSEWLGQNTEAFF. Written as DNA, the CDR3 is TGTGCCAGCAGTGAATGGTTGGGACAGAACACTGAAGCTTTCTTT.

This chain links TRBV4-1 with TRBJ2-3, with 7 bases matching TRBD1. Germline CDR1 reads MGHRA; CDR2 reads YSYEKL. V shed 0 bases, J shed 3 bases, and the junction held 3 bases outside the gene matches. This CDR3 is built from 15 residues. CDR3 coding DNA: TGCGCCAGCAGCCAAGAGGGACAGCCAACAGATACGCAGTATTTT. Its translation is CASSQEGQPTDTQYF.

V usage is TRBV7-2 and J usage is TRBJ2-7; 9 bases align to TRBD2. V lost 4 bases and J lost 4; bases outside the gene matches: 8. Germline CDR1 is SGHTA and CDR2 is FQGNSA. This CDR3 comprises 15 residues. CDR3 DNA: TGTGCCAGCAGCTCGCTAAGCGGGGGGAGGTACGAGCAGTACTTC. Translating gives CASSSLSGGRYEQYF.

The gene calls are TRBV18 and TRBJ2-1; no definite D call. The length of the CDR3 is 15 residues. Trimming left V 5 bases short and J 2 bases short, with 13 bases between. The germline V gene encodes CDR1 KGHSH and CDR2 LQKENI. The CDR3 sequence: CASSFGPDAYNEQFF. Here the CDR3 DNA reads TGTGCCAGCTCATTCGGACCTGATGCCTACAATGAGCAGTTCTTC. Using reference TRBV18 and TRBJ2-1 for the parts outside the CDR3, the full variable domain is NAGVMQNPRHLVRRRGQEARLRCSPMKGHSHVYWYRQLPEEGLKFMVYLQKENIIDESGMPKERFSAEFPKEGPSILRIQQVVRGDSAAYFCASSFGPDAYNEQFFGPGTRLTVL.